Listed below are T cell receptor beta chains from one sample, sequenced in a study of cytomegalovirus exposure and HLA in healthy donors. TCRdb's table, derived via immunoSEQ multiplex PCR, lists solely in-frame clones and lacks some. The data hold just over 150,000 clones, with 60% to 80% observed a single time. Sequencing used PBMCs. These receptors all come from a woman between 50 and 59 years old in good health and CMV-seropositive. Each CDR3 is given with its conserved first and last residue. D genes are given only for firm matches. Expanded clones get a size class; other rows say once, few or many, or leave the size out.

>.|.|18|TRBJ1-5|TRBV21-1
TGTGCCAGCTACCGGGACAGGGGGCCGCTGGCGAGCAATCAGCCCCAGCATTTT
CASYRDRGPLASNQPQHF
>few|.|17|TRBJ2-7|TRBV7-6
TGTGCCAGCAGCTCAGGGGGGACCTCCCCCCAATTATACGAGCAGTACTTC
CASSSGGTSPQLYEQYF
>.|TRBD1|14|TRBJ1-1|TRBV7-9
TGTGCCAGCAGCCCTCAAGCCGGGACAGCTGAAGCTTTCTTT
CASSPQAGTAEAFF
>.|TRBD2|14|TRBJ2-3|TRBV2
TGTGCCAGCAGAAGCGGGGGGACAACAGATACGCAGTATTTT
CASRSGGTTDTQYF
>.|.|14|TRBJ1-1|TRBV10-2
TGCGCCAGCAGCTTGACCCAGCGAGACACTGAAGCTTTCTTT
CASSLTQRDTEAFF
>.|.|12|TRBJ1-2|TRBV9
TGTGCCAGCAGCCCAGGGTTATATGGCTACACCTTC
CASSPGLYGYTF
>.|.|15|TRBJ1-3|TRBV30
TGTGCCTGGAGTACACCCCGAGGCTCTGGAAACACCATATATTTT
CAWSTPRGSGNTIYF
>.|TRBD2|16|TRBJ2-3|TRBV2
TGTGCCAGCAGGGAGACTAGCGGGAGGTTCACAGATACGCAGTATTTT
CASRETSGRFTDTQYF
>.|TRBD2|18|TRBJ2-1|TRBV4-3
TGCGCCAGCAGCCAAGAGGCTAGCGGGGGGGCCTTTCTGAATGAGCAGTTCTTC
CASSQEASGGAFLNEQFF
>.|.|15|TRBJ2-2|TRBV5-6
TGTGCCAGCCAACAGGGAAGCTCGAACACCGGGGAGCTGTTTTTT
CASQQGSSNTGELFF
>.|.|14|TRBJ2-2|TRBV5-1
TGCGCCAGCAGCTTGGCTTCGGGGACCGGGGAGCTGTTTTTT
CASSLASGTGELFF
>.|TRBD1|12|TRBJ2-5|TRBV6-5
TGTGCCAGCGGACAGGGGGAAGAGACCCAGTACTTC
CASGQGEETQYF
>once|TRBD2|14|TRBJ2-3|TRBV5-1
TGCGCCAGCAAACGGGGGGTGGGCACAGATACGCAGTATTTT
CASKRGVGTDTQYF
>.|TRBD2|17|TRBJ2-3|TRBV7-2
TGTGCCAGCAGATGGTTCGGGGGAGGGCTAGGCACAGATACGCAGTATTTT
CASRWFGGGLGTDTQYF
>.|.|19|TRBJ1-2|TRBV19
TGTGCCAGTAGTATATATTTGTCGGCGGGGTCGGGCAGGCCGTATGGCTACACCTTC
CASSIYLSAGSGRPYGYTF
>.|.|13|TRBJ2-1|TRBV4-2
TGTGCCAGCAGCCAAGACAGATTATATGCGCAGTTCTTC
CASSQDRLYAQFF